The rows below give T cell receptor beta chains drawn from one sample of a study of beta chain features in type 1 diabetes. Measured with immunoSEQ multiplex PCR; TCRdb has only the in-frame clones, and not every one. The sample has around 320,000 clones, 14% seen once. The specimen was central memory CD4+ T cells from blood. The receptors stem from a young man in good health. Both conserved end residues are part of each CDR3. A D gene is named only where the DNA matches it firmly. Rows may omit the clone size; those that give it use once, few, many or a size class.

DNA,CDR3,J,D,size,V
TGTGCCAGCGGAGAGGGTGGCGGCACAGATACGCAGTATTTT,CASGEGGGTDTQYF,TRBJ2-3,.,few,TRBV6-5
TGTGCCAGCAGCCAAACTCCGGCGACTAGCGGGGTTGATACGCAGTATTTT,CASSQTPATSGVDTQYF,TRBJ2-3,TRBD2,.,TRBV4-2
TGTGCCAGCTCACACGATTTCGCGGCCACAGATACGCAGTATTTT,CASSHDFAATDTQYF,TRBJ2-3,.,few,TRBV18
TGTGCCAGCAGCTCCATAGGACGTGACGAGCAGTACTTC,CASSSIGRDEQYF,TRBJ2-7,.,few,TRBV6-1
TGTGCCAGCAGTGAGGGGGTCCTGACTGGCACCGGGGAGCTGTTTTTT,CASSEGVLTGTGELFF,TRBJ2-2,.,few,TRBV2
TGTGCCACCAGCCTCCGGACAAGCGGGGAGACCCAGTACTTC,CATSLRTSGETQYF,TRBJ2-5,.,.,TRBV15
TGTGCCAGCAGCCGCAGGAGCTATGGCTACACCTTC,CASSRRSYGYTF,TRBJ1-2,.,few,TRBV6-1
TGTGCCAGCTCACCCGCGGCTAGCGGGAGGCTCACAGATACGCAGTATTTT,CASSPAASGRLTDTQYF,TRBJ2-3,TRBD2,few,TRBV18
TGTGCCAGCAGTTATGGGCAGGCAGCCAAAAACATTCAGTACTTC,CASSYGQAAKNIQYF,TRBJ2-4,.,.,TRBV6-6
TGTGCCAGCAGCCGCGGGACCGCCGACGGCTACACCTTC,CASSRGTADGYTF,TRBJ1-2,.,.,TRBV7-2
TGTGCCAGCAAGCGGACAGGGGCTGGGGATACGCAGTATTTT,CASKRTGAGDTQYF,TRBJ2-3,TRBD1,few,TRBV6-1
TGTGCCAGCAGTGAATCCCCGGGACGGACGCTCCCCTACTTC,CASSESPGRTLPYF,TRBJ2-7,.,.,TRBV6-1
TGTGCCAGCAGCACCCCCCAATGGGACACTGAAGCTTTCTTT,CASSTPQWDTEAFF,TRBJ1-1,.,many,TRBV11-2
TGTGCCAGCAGCCTACTGGGGGCCACAGATACGCAGTATTTT,CASSLLGATDTQYF,TRBJ2-3,.,few,TRBV7-2
TGTGCCAGCAGCCAGGACCTTGCGCGCTCCTACGAGCAGTACTTC,CASSQDLARSYEQYF,TRBJ2-7,.,few,TRBV14
TGTGCCATCAGACAGACCGGGGGTGAAGCTTTCTTT,CAIRQTGGEAFF,TRBJ1-1,.,few,TRBV10-3
TGTGCCAGCAGCTTAGAGGGGGGCCGTGGTAAAGAGCAGTTCTTC,CASSLEGGRGKEQFF,TRBJ2-1,.,.,TRBV11-2
TGTGCCAGCAGCCTTAGCCGTACCAATGAGCAGTTCTTC,CASSLSRTNEQFF,TRBJ2-1,.,few,TRBV27
TGTGCCAGCAGCGTAGAGGCTAGCGGGTACAATGAGCAGTTCTTC,CASSVEASGYNEQFF,TRBJ2-1,TRBD2,few,TRBV9
TGTGCCAGCAGCTCCGGACAGGTTAGCACAGATACGCAGTATTTT,CASSSGQVSTDTQYF,TRBJ2-3,TRBD1,.,TRBV5-8
TGTGCCATCAGTGAGGCCCGCCTTGAAAAACTGTTTTTT,CAISEARLEKLFF,TRBJ1-4,.,.,TRBV10-3
TGTGCCAGCTCACCCGGATCGATGGGACAGAGAGCCTACGAGCAGTACTTC,CASSPGSMGQRAYEQYF,TRBJ2-7,TRBD1,few,TRBV18
TGTGCCAGCAGCGTAGCTGACCAGCGTGGGGGGCAGTATTTT,CASSVADQRGGQYF,TRBJ2-3,.,.,TRBV9
TGCGCCAGCAGCCTGACCGGGGGGGCAACAGATACGCAGTATTTT,CASSLTGGATDTQYF,TRBJ2-3,TRBD2,few,TRBV4-1
TGTGCCAGCAGCCAACTAGCGGGGGACACCGGGGAGCTGTTTTTT,CASSQLAGDTGELFF,TRBJ2-2,TRBD2,few,TRBV11-2
TGTGCCAGCAGCTTAAGTTTCGGGAGCCATGAGCAGTTCTTC,CASSLSFGSHEQFF,TRBJ2-1,.,.,TRBV7-9
TGCGCCAGCAGCACGACAGGGAACGTACACGAGCAGTACTTC,CASSTTGNVHEQYF,TRBJ2-7,TRBD1,.,TRBV5-1
TGTGCCATCAGCCGACCGGGGGGTTCGGATACGCAGTATTTT,CAISRPGGSDTQYF,TRBJ2-3,TRBD2,few,TRBV10-3
TGTGCCAGCAGCACCTGGACAGGTAACAATGAGCAGTTCTTC,CASSTWTGNNEQFF,TRBJ2-1,TRBD1,few,TRBV5-4
TGTGCCAGCAGCCGGGGACTAGCAGAGACCCAGTACTTC,CASSRGLAETQYF,TRBJ2-5,TRBD2,few,TRBV14
TGTGCCAGCAGTTACGGGACGCCGTCCTACGAGCAGTACTTC,CASSYGTPSYEQYF,TRBJ2-7,.,few,TRBV2
TGTGCCAGCAGCTTAGTACTAGCGGGGCGTGGCACAGATACGCAGTATTTT,CASSLVLAGRGTDTQYF,TRBJ2-3,TRBD2,.,TRBV7-2
TGCAGTGCTTCACCTCAGCATGAAGCTTTCTTT,CSASPQHEAFF,TRBJ1-1,.,.,TRBV20-1
TGTGCCTGGAGTGTCCAGCGGGAATGGACAAAGACAGATACTACGCAGTATTTT,CAWSVQREWTKTDTTQYF,TRBJ2-3,TRBD2,few,TRBV30
TGTGCCAGCAGTTACTCTCGGCGACAGATAGGAAACACCATATATTTT,CASSYSRRQIGNTIYF,TRBJ1-3,.,.,TRBV6-5
TGTGCCAGCTCAACCACTAGCGGGGCGTACAATGAGCAGTTCTTC,CASSTTSGAYNEQFF,TRBJ2-1,TRBD2,many,TRBV18
TGTGCCAGCAGCGTAGGACTCAGGACAGGGAACTATGGCTACACCTTC,CASSVGLRTGNYGYTF,TRBJ1-2,TRBD1,many,TRBV9
TGTGCCAGCAGTGGGCCCGAGGCTTCACCCCTCCACTTT,CASSGPEASPLHF,TRBJ1-6,.,once,TRBV6-6
TGTGCCAGCAGTTTAAGGGCCGACACCGGGGAGCTGTTTTTT,CASSLRADTGELFF,TRBJ2-2,.,few,TRBV27
TGCGCCAGCAGTGAGATCCCGCAGCCAGCGGGCCAGGGGAACGAGCAGTACTTC,CASSEIPQPAGQGNEQYF,TRBJ2-7,.,few,TRBV10-2
TGCGCCAGCAGCCAAGCGATCCGCGGGGAGCTGTTTTTT,CASSQAIRGELFF,TRBJ2-2,.,many,TRBV4-3